The rows below give T cell receptor beta chains drawn from one sample of a study of T cells after yellow fever vaccination. TCRdb itself ran the 5' RACE reads through MiXCR, one entry per CDR3 protein. The sample has 450,000 to 650,000 distinct CDR3 sequences; roughly 14% are singletons. The specimen was PBMCs, collected on the day of the yellow fever booster vaccination. These TCRs come from a man aged 25 to 45 who received the YFV17D yellow fever vaccine. CDR3s include the opening cysteine and the closing phenylalanine or tryptophan. A D gene is named only where the DNA matches it firmly. The size of a clone is reported for some rows only, either as once, few or many, or as a class for expanded clones.

v_gene	j_gene	abundance	d_gene	CDR3aa	CDR3nt
TRBV20-1	TRBJ1-1	.	.	CSADGAPMNTEAFF	TGCAGTGCCGATGGGGCCCCAATGAACACTGAAGCTTTCTTT
TRBV20-1	TRBJ2-5	.	.	CSADGALATGETQYF	TGCAGTGCCGACGGCGCGCTAGCGACAGGGGAGACCCAGTACTTC
TRBV7-2	TRBJ2-7	.	.	CASNVVPSYEQYF	TGTGCCAGCAATGTAGTCCCCTCCTACGAGCAGTACTTC
TRBV20-1	TRBJ2-7	.	TRBD1	CSAVQGYEQYF	TGCAGTGCTGTACAGGGGTACGAGCAGTACTTC
TRBV20-1	TRBJ2-3	.	TRBD2	CSARLAGATDTQYF	TGCAGTGCCCGACTAGCGGGAGCCACAGATACGCAGTATTTT
TRBV6-1	TRBJ2-5	.	.	CASSHLGLEETQYF	TGTGCCAGCAGCCACCTGGGACTGGAAGAGACCCAGTACTTC
TRBV2	TRBJ1-1	many	.	CASRRSRTENTEAFF	TGTGCCAGCAGGCGCAGCCGGACAGAGAACACTGAAGCTTTCTTT
TRBV28	TRBJ2-2	.	.	CASRFPRQSTGELFF	TGTGCCAGCAGATTTCCCAGACAGAGCACCGGGGAGCTGTTTTTT
TRBV5-1	TRBJ2-7	.	TRBD2	CASSVSGTSSYEQYF	TGCGCCAGCAGCGTAAGCGGGACGAGCTCCTACGAGCAGTACTTC
TRBV30	TRBJ1-1	.	.	CAWIRYTEAFF	TGTGCCTGGATACGATACACTGAAGCTTTCTTT
TRBV24-1	TRBJ2-1	few	.	CATSESVNEQFF	TGTGCCACCAGTGAGAGCGTGAATGAGCAGTTCTTC
TRBV12-3/TRBV12-4	TRBJ2-1	few	.	CASSLAQGVRQFF	TGTGCCAGCAGTTTAGCGCAAGGTGTGAGGCAGTTCTTC
TRBV2	TRBJ1-2	few	TRBD1	CASTKSGTGYGYTF	TGTGCCAGCACGAAGTCCGGGACAGGTTATGGCTACACCTTC
TRBV7-9	TRBJ2-7	few	.	CASSFPQGPYEQYF	TGTGCCAGCAGCTTTCCCCAGGGACCCTACGAGCAGTACTTC
TRBV7-2	TRBJ2-1	many	TRBD2	CASSFFGTSGTSSYNEQFF	TGTGCCAGCAGCTTTTTCGGGACTAGCGGGACGAGCTCCTACAATGAGCAGTTCTTC
TRBV28	TRBJ2-7	.	TRBD2	CASSSGGVHYEQYF	TGTGCCAGCAGTTCTGGGGGGGTGCACTACGAGCAGTACTTC
TRBV11-2	TRBJ2-4	.	.	CASSLGSLQGNIQYF	TGTGCCAGCAGCTTAGGGAGCCTTCAGGGAAACATTCAGTACTTC
TRBV5-1	TRBJ2-5	.	.	CASSPGQNQETQYF	TGCGCCAGCAGCCCAGGGCAGAACCAAGAGACCCAGTACTTC
TRBV28	TRBJ2-3	.	.	CASIRGGDTQYF	TGTGCCAGCATCCGAGGAGGAGATACGCAGTATTTT
TRBV27	TRBJ2-3	few	.	CASSLTPSSDTQYF	TGTGCCAGCAGTTTAACACCCTCTTCAGATACGCAGTATTTT
TRBV20-1	TRBJ2-7	few	TRBD2	CSARDLAGVHEQYF	TGCAGTGCTAGAGATCTAGCGGGAGTCCACGAGCAGTACTTC
TRBV7-2	TRBJ2-5	many	TRBD2	CASSLALAGEFYF	TGTGCCAGCAGCTTAGCTCTAGCGGGAGAGTTTTACTTC
TRBV7-8	TRBJ2-2	.	.	CASSPGAGHGTGELFF	TGTGCCAGCAGTCCGGGGGCCGGCCATGGAACCGGGGAGCTGTTTTTT
TRBV4-3	TRBJ2-5	.	TRBD2	CASSQAPDSSGGETQYF	TGCGCCAGCAGCCAAGCTCCCGACAGTAGCGGGGGGGAGACCCAGTACTTC
TRBV7-3	TRBJ2-4	few	.	CASSLGPDGDIQYF	TGTGCCAGCAGCTTAGGACCCGACGGGGACATTCAGTACTTC
TRBV12-3/TRBV12-4	TRBJ2-1	few	.	CASSFPGPSSYNEQFF	TGTGCCAGCAGTTTCCCGGGACCGAGCTCCTACAATGAGCAGTTCTTC
TRBV29-1	TRBJ1-1	.	.	CSAGQMNTEAFF	TGCAGCGCGGGACAAATGAACACTGAAGCTTTCTTT
TRBV6-2/TRBV6-3	TRBJ2-5	.	TRBD2	CASSRTRWETQYF	TGTGCCAGCAGCCGGACTAGATGGGAGACCCAGTACTTC
TRBV19	TRBJ2-1	few	.	CASSIEWAGYYNEQFF	TGTGCCAGTAGTATAGAATGGGCGGGATACTACAATGAGCAGTTCTTC